This T cell receptor (beta chain) comes out of a study of CD8 T cells in ankylosing spondylitis. Study findings and constraints: Earlier studies detected some motif variants in reactive arthritis synovial fluid and blood. It appeared that ankylosing spondylitis blood was characterized by a TCR beta motif of several highly homologous variants. Matched ankylosing spondylitis synovial fluid reportedly contained a significantly enriched population of disease-linked clones. Those disease-linked clones were CD8+; they were also relatively rare in peripheral blood.

This CDR3 is built from 15 residues. Germline values: CDR1 SGDLS, CDR2 YYNGEE. The V gene lost 0 bases and the J gene lost 3 bases, with 10 bases spanning the gap. This clonotype has more than one count but fewer than ten. The antigen is undetermined. It was by quantitative 5'-RACE with molecular barcodes that TCR beta libraries were made. TCRdb re-called the 5' RACE reads with MiXCR, one entry per CDR3 protein. This sample carries over 450,000 distinct CDR3 sequences, over 9.5% of them seen once, and the ten largest clones take nearly 7%. The chain uses TRBV9 and TRBJ2-1; D is ambiguous. Sequencing was done on a sample of blood, either unsorted or a sorted T cell fraction (not recorded which). The sequence came from a male donor with ankylosing spondylitis. CDR3 bases: TGTGCCAGCAGCGTAGTCCCAGGATACTACAATGAGCAGTTCTTC. It codes for CASSVVPGYYNEQFF.